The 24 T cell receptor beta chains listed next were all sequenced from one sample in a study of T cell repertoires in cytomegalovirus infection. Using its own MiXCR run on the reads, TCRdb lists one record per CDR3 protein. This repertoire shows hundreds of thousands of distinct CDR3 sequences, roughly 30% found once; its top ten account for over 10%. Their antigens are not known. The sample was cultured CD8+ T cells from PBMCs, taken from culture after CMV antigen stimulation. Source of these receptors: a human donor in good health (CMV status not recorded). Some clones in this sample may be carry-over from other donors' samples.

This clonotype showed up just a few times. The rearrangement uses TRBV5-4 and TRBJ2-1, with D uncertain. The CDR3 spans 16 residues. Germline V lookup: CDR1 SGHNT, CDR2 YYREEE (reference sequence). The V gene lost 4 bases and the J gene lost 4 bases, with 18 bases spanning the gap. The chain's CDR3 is CASSTGLGNGYNEQFF. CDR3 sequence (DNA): TGTGCCAGCAGCACCGGTCTCGGCAACGGTTACAATGAGCAGTTCTTC.

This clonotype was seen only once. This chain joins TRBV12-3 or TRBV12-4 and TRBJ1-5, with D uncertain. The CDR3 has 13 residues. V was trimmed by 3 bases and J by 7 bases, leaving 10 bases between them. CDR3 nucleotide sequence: TGTGCCAGCAGTTTTAGGCATCAGCAGCCCCAGCATTTT. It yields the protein CASSFRHQQPQHF.

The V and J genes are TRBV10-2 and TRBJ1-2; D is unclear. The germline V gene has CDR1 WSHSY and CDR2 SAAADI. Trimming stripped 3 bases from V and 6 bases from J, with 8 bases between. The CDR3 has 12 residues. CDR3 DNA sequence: TGCGCCAGCAGTGAAAAGGCTAATGGCTACACCTTC. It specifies CASSEKANGYTF.

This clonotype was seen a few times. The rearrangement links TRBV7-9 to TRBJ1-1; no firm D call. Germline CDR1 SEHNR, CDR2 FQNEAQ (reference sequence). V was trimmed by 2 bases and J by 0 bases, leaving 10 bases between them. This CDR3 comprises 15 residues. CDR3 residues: CASSLFKGMNTEAFF. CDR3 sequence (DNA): TGTGCCAGCAGCTTATTCAAGGGTATGAACACTGAAGCTTTCTTT.

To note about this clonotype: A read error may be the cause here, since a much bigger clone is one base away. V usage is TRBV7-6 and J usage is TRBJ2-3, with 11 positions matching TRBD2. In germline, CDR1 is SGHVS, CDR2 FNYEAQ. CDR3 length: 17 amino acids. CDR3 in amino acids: CASSSIAGGLNTETQYF. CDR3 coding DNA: TGTGCCAGCAGCTCCATAGCGGGGGGGCTCAACACAGAGACGCAGTATTTT.

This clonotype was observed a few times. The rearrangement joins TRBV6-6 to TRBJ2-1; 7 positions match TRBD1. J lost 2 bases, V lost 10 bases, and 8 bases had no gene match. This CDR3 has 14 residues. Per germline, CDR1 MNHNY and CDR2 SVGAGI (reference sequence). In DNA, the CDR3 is TGTGCCATCAACCGGGACAGTACCTACAATGAGCAGTTCTTC. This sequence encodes CAINRDSTYNEQFF.

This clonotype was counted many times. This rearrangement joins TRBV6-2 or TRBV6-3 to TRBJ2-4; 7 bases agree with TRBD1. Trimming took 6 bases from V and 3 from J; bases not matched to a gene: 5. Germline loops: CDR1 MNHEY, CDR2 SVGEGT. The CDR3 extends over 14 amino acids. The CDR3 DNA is TGTGCCAGCAGCCAGACAGGGCTCAAAAACATTCAGTACTTC. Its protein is CASSQTGLKNIQYF.

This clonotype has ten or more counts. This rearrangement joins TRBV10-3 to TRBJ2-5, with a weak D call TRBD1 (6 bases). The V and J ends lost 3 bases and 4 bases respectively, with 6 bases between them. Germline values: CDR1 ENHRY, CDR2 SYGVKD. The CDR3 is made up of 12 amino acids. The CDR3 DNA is TGTGCCATCAGTGAACAGGGAGAGACCCAGTACTTC. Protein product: CAISEQGETQYF.

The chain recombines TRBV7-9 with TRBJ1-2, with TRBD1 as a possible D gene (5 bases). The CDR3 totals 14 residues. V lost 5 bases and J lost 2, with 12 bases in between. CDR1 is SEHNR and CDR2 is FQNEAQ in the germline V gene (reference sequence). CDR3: CASSRIDRNYGYTF. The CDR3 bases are TGTGCCAGCAGCCGGATCGACAGAAACTATGGCTACACCTTC. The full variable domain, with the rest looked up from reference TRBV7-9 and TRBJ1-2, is DTGVSQNPRHKITKRGQNVTFRCDPISEHNRLYWYRQTLGQGPEFLTYFQNEAQLEKSRLLSDRFSAERPKGSFSTLEIQRTEQGDSAMYLCASSRIDRNYGYTFGSGTRLTVV.

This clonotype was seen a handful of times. For the CDR3, the DNA is TGTGCCAGCAGTTTAGGGGGAGACAAAGCTAACTATGGCTACACCTTC. It codes for CASSLGGDKANYGYTF. The V gene is TRBV12-3 or TRBV12-4, the J gene TRBJ1-2, with D unclear. The CDR3 covers 16 residues. The ends were cut back, 1 base at V and 0 bases at J, with 12 bases in the middle.

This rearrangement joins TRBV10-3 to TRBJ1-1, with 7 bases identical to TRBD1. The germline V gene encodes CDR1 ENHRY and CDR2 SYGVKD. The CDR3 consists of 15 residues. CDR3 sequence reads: CAARGAGGANTEAFF. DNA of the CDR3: TGTGCGGCCCGGGGGGCAGGGGGGGCGAACACTGAAGCTTTCTTT.

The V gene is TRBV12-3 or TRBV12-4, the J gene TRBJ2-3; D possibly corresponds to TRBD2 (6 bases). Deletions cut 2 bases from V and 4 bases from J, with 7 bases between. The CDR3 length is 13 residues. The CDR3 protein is CASSLTSPDTQYF. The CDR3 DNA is TGTGCCAGCAGTTTAACTAGCCCAGATACGCAGTATTTT.

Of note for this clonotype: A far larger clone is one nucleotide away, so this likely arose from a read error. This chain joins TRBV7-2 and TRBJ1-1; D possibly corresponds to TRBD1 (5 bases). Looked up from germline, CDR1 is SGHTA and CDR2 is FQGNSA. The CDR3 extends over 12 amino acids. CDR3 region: CVSSLGGPEAFF. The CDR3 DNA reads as TGTGTCAGCAGCCTGGGGGGTCCTGAAGCTTTCTTT.

CDR3 residues: CSARFFSGNTIYF. Written as DNA, the CDR3 is TGCAGTGCTAGATTCTTCTCTGGAAACACCATATATTTT. The rearrangement links TRBV20-1 to TRBJ1-3; D uncertain. V lost 2 bases, J lost 0 bases, and 5 bases lay in between. Germline V gene lookup returns CDR1 DFQATT and CDR2 SNEGSKA (reference sequence). This CDR3 region has 13 residues.

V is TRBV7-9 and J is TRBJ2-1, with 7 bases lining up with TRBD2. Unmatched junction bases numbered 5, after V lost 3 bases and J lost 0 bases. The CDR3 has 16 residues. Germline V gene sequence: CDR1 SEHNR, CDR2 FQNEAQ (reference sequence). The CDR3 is CASSFPTSPSYNEQFF. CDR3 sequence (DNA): TGTGCCAGCAGCTTCCCGACTAGCCCCTCCTACAATGAGCAGTTCTTC.

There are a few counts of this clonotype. CDR3 coding DNA: TGTGCCAGCAGCTTGGGACTAGCGGGGGTAGGCCGGGAGACCCAGTACTTC. This codes for CASSLGLAGVGRETQYF. The gene calls are TRBV6-1 and TRBJ2-5; 14 nucleotides agree with TRBD2. The germline gives CDR1 MNHNS, CDR2 SASEGT. CDR3 size: 17 residues. V lost 6 bases, J lost 5 bases, and 11 bases stayed unmatched.

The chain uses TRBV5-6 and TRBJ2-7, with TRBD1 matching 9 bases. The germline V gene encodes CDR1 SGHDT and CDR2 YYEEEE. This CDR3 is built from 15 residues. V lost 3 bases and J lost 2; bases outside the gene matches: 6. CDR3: CASSSGQGRPYEQYV. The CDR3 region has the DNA TGTGCCAGCAGCTCCGGACAGGGGCGCCCCTACGAGCAGTACGTC.

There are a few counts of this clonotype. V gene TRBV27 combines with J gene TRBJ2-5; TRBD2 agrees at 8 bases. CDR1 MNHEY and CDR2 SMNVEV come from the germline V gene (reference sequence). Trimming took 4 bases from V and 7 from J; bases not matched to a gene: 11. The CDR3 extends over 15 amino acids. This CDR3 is CASSSSSGGFLTQYF. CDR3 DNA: TGTGCCAGCAGTTCCTCCAGCGGGGGTTTTTTGACCCAGTACTTC.

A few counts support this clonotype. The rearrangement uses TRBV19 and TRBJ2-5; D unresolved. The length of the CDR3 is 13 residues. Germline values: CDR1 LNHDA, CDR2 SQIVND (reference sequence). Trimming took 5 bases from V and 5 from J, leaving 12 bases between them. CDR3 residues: CASSRSIPETQYF. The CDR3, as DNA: TGTGCCAGTAGTCGGAGCATACCGGAGACCCAGTACTTC.

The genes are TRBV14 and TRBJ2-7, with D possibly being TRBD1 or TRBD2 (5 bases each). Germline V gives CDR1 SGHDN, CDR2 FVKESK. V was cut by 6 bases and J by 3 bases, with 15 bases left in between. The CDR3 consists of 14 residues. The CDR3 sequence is CASSPGTEVYEQYV. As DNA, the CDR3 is TGTGCCAGCAGTCCCGGGACCGAGGTCTACGAGCAGTACGTC.

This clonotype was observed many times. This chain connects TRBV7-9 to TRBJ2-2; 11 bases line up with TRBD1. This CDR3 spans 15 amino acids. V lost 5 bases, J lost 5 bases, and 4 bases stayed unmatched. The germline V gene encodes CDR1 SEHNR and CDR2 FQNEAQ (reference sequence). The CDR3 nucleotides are TGTGCCAGCAGCCCGGACAGGGGGCTGACCGGGGAGCTGTTTTTT. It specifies CASSPDRGLTGELFF.

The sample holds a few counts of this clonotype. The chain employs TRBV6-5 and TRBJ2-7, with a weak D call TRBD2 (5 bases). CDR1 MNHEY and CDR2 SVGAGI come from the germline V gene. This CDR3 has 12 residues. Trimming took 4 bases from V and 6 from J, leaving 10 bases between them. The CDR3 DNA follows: TGTGCCAGCAGTTCCCCCGGACTCGAGCAGTACGTC. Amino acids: CASSSPGLEQYV.

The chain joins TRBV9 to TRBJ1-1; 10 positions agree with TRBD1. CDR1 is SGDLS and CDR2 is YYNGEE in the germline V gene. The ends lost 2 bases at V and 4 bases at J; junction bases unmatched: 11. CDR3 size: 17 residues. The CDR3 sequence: CASSVRQGASLGTEAFF. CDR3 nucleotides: TGTGCCAGCAGCGTCCGACAGGGGGCCAGTCTTGGCACTGAAGCTTTCTTT. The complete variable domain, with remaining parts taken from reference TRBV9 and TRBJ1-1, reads DSGVTQTPKHLITATGQRVTLRCSPRSGDLSVYWYQQSLDQGLQFLIQYYNGEERAKGNILERFSAQQFPDLHSELNLSSLELGDSALYFCASSVRQGASLGTEAFFGQGTRLTVV.

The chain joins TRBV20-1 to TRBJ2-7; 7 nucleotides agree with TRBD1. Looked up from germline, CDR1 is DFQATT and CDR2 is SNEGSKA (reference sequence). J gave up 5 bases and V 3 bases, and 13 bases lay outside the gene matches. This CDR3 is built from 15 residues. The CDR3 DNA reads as TGCAGTGCTAGCCTTAGCCGGGACAGAAGCGACGAGCAGTACTTC. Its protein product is CSASLSRDRSDEQYF.